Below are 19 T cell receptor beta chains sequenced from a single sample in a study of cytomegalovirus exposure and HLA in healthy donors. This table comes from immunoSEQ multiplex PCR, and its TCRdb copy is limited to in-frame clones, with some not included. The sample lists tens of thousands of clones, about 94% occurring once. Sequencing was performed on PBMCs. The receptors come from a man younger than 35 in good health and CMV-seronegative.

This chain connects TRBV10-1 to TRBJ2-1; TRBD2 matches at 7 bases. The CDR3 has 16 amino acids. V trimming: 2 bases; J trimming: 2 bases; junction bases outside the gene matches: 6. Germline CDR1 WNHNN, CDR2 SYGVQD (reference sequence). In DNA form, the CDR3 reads TGCGCCAGCAGTGAGGGGGGACTACCCCCCTACAATGAGCAGTTCTTC. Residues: CASSEGGLPPYNEQFF.

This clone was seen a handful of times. DNA of the CDR3: TGTGCCAGCAGCAAAAAAGGGGCCTCTAGCTCCTACAATGAGCAGTTCTTC. Protein sequence: CASSKKGASSSYNEQFF. This chain uses TRBV25-1 with TRBJ2-1; tentatively, D is TRBD1 (5 bases). CDR1 and CDR2 (germline): MGHDK, SYGVNS. V lost 6 bases and J lost 0, with 18 bases in between. CDR3 length: 17 amino acids.

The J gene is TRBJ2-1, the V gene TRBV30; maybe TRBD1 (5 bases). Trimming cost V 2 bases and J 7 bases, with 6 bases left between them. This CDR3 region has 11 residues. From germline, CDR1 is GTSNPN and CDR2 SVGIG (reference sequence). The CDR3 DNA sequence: TGTGCCTGGAGTAGGGGAAATGAGCAGTTCTTC. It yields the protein CAWSRGNEQFF.

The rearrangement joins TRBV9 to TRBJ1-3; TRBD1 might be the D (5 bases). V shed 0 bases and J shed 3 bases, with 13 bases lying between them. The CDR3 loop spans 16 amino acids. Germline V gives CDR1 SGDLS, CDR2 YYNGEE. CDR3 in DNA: TGTGCCAGCAGCGTAGACCTGGGGCTTTTTGGAAACACCATATATTTT. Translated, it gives CASSVDLGLFGNTIYF.

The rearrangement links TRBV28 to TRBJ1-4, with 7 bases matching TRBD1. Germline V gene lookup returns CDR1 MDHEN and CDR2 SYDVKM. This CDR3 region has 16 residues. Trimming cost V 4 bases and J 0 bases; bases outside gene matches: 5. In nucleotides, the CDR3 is TGTGCCAGCAGTTCCAAAGGGGGCCCAACTAATGAAAAACTGTTTTTT. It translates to CASSSKGGPTNEKLFF.

CDR3 loop: CASSVGTGGKFDEQYF. CDR3 DNA: TGTGCCAGCAGCGTAGGGACAGGGGGGAAATTCGACGAGCAGTACTTC. The chain combines TRBV9 with TRBJ2-7; 10 bases fit TRBD1. The V gene's germline CDR1 is SGDLS and CDR2 YYNGEE. CDR3 length: 16 amino acids. V lost 0 bases and J lost 5; bases outside the gene matches: 8.

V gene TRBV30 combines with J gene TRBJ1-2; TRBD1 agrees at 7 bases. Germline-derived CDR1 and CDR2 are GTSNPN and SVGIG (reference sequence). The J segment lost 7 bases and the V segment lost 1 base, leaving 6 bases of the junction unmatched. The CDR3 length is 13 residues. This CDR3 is CAWSERQGSGYTF. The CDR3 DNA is TGTGCCTGGAGTGAGAGACAGGGCTCTGGCTACACCTTC. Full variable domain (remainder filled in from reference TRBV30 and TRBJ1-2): SQTIHQWPATLVQPVGSPLSLECTVEGTSNPNLYWYRQAAGRGLQLLFYSVGIGQISSEVPQNLSASRPQDRQFILSSKKLLLSDSGFYLCAWSERQGSGYTFGSGTRLTVV.

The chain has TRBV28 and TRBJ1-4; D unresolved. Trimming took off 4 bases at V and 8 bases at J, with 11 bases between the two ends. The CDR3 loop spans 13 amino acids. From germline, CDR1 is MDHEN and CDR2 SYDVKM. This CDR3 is CASSSAGSEKLFF. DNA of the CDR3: TGTGCCAGCAGTTCCGCGGGGAGCGAAAAACTGTTTTTT.

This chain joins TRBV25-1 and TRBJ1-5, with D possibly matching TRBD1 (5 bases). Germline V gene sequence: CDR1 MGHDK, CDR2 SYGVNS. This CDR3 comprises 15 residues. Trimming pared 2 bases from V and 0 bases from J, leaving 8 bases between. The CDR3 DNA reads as TGTGCCAGCAGTGAAACCGGGGGTAGCAATCAGCCCCAGCATTTT. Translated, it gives CASSETGGSNQPQHF. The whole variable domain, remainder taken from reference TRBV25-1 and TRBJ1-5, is EADIYQTPRYLVIGTGKKITLECSQTMGHDKMYWYQQDPGMELHLIHYSYGVNSTEKGDLSSESTVSRIRTEHFPLTLESARPSHTSQYLCASSETGGSNQPQHFGDGTRLSIL.

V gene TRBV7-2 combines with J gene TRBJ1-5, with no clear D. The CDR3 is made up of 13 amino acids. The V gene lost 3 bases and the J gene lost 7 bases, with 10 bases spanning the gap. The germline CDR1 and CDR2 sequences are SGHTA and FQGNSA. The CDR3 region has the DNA TGTGCCAGCAGCTTCTTTGAGGAACAGCCCCAGCATTTT. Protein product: CASSFFEEQPQHF.

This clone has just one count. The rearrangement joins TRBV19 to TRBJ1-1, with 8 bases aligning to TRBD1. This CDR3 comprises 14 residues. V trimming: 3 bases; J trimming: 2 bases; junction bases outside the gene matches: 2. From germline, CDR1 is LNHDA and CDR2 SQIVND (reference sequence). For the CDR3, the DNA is TGTGCCAGTAGTATTGGGACAGGTAACACTGAAGCTTTCTTT. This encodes CASSIGTGNTEAFF.

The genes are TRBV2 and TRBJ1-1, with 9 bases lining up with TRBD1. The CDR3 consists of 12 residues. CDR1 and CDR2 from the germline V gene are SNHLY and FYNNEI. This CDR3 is CGKGAGQGDAFF. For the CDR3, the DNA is TGTGGCAAAGGGGCGGGACAGGGCGATGCTTTCTTT.

CDR3 amino acids: CASSLVHSNTEAFF. The CDR3 DNA reads as TGTGCCAGCAGCTTAGTCCATTCGAACACTGAAGCTTTCTTT. V gene TRBV7-2 combines with J gene TRBJ1-1; D gene uncertain. CDR1 and CDR2 (germline): SGHTA, FQGNSA. Trimming removed 1 base from V and 1 base from J, with 7 bases in between. The CDR3 sequence is 14 residues long.

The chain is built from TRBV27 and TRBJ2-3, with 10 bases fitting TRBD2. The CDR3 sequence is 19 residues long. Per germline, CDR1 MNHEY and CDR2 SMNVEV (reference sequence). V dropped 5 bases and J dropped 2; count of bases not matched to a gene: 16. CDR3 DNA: TGTGCCAGCAGTCGAAGACTAGCGGGCCGTGGCGCCAACACAGATACGCAGTATTTT. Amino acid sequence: CASSRRLAGRGANTDTQYF.

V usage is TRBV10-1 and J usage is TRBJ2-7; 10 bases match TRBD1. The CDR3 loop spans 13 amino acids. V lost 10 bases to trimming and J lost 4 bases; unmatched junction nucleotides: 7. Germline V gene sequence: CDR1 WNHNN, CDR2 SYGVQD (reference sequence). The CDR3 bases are TGCGCCACCGGGACAGGGGCCCAATACGAGCAGTACTTC. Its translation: CATGTGAQYEQYF.

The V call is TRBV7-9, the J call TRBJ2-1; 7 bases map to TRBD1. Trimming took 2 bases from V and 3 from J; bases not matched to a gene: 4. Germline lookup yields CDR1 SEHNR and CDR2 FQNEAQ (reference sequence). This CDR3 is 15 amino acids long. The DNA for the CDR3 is TGTGCCAGCAGCTTACAGGGGGTGCGCTACAATGAGCAGTTCTTC. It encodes CASSLQGVRYNEQFF. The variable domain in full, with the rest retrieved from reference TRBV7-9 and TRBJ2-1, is DTGVSQNPRHKITKRGQNVTFRCDPISEHNRLYWYRQTLGQGPEFLTYFQNEAQLEKSRLLSDRFSAERPKGSFSTLEIQRTEQGDSAMYLCASSLQGVRYNEQFFGPGTRLTVL.

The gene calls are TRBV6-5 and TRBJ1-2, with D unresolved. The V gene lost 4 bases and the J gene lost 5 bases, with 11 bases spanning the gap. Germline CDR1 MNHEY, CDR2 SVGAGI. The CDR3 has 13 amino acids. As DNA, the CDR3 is TGTGCCAGCAGTTCAGGCAGAACTTATGGCTACACCTTC. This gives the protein CASSSGRTYGYTF.

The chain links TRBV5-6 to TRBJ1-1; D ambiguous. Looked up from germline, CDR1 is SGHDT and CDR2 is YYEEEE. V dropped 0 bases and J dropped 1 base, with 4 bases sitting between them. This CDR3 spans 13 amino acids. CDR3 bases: TGTGCCAGCAGCTTGGACAGGAACACTGAAGCTTTCTTT. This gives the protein CASSLDRNTEAFF. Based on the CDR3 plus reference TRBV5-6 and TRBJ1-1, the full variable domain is DAGVTQSPTHLIKTRGQQVTLRCSPKSGHDTVSWYQQALGQGPQFIFQYYEEEERQRGNFPDRFSGHQFPNYSSELNVNALLLGDSALYLCASSLDRNTEAFFGQGTRLTVV.

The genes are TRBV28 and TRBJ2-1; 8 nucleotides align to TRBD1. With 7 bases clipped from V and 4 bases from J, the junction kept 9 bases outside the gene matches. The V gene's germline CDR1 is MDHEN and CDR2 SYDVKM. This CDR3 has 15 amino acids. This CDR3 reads CASTHGQGRYNEQFF. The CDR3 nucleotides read TGTGCCAGCACACACGGACAGGGAAGGTACAATGAGCAGTTCTTC.